This TCR beta chain comes out of a study of blood T cell repertoires in COVID-19. As for the study in general: Sites in the United States, Italy and Spain provided acute and convalescent COVID-19 samples. In each case, the material was cDNA or gDNA derived from T cells, B-cell-depleted T cells, or PBMCs.

CDR3 size: 14 residues. Germline-derived CDR1 and CDR2 are LGHDT and YNNKEL (reference sequence). With 2 bases removed from V and 0 bases from J, the gap between germline ends came to 5 bases. The authors' processing: Reference gene primer amplification gave nucleated cell count estimates. Libraries were prepared by immunoSEQ multiplex PCR; TCRdb keeps only in-frame clonotypes and omits some of them. The V and J calls and the clone size are those of that table, but D and trimming were determined from the DNA. Of 150,000 to 200,000 clones listed, 80% to 90% are singletons. This chain joins TRBV3-1 (or the pseudogene TRBV3-2) and TRBJ1-3; D not resolved. The source of this sequence is a man in his forties with acute or convalescent COVID-19. The sample was peripheral blood. In DNA, the CDR3 is TGTGCCAGCAGCCAACCGTTCTCTGGAAACACCATATATTTT. Its translation: CASSQPFSGNTIYF.